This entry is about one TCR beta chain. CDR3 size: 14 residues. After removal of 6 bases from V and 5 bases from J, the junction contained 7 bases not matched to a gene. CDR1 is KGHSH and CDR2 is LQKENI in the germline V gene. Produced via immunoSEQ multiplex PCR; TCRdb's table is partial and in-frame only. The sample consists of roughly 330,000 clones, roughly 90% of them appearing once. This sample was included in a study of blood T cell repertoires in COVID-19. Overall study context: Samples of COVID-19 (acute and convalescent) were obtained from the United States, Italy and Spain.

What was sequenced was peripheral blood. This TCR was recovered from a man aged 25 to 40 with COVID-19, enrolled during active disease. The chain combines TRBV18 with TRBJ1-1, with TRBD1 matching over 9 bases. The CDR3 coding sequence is TGTGCCAGCTCGCGACAGGGGGGAGAAACTGAAGCTTTCTTT. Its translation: CASSRQGGETEAFF.